The text below deals with one TCR beta chain. Trimming at V came to 2 bases and at J to 8 bases, leaving 10 bases not matched to a gene. This CDR3 comprises 15 residues. The germline V gene encodes CDR1 SGHVS and CDR2 FNYEAQ. These data come from a study of T cell changes during pregnancy in multiple sclerosis. Sequenced by immunoSEQ multiplex PCR; TCRdb stores in-frame clones only, minus some. The sample holds roughly 42,000 clones, about 88% seen once. This chain connects TRBV7-6 to TRBJ1-2; 8 bases are shared with TRBD1. This sequence was found in a female donor with multiple sclerosis, enrolled in a pregnancy study. Sequencing was performed on CD4+ T cells from peripheral blood mononuclear cells, taken in the first trimester of pregnancy. CDR3 in amino acids: CASSLRDRPRGGYTF. CDR3 sequence (DNA): TGTGCCAGCAGCTTAAGGGACAGGCCGCGGGGGGGCTACACCTTC.